One and the same sample provided the 23 T cell receptor beta chains below, sequenced in a study of regulatory T cells in long-lasting Graves disease. Indicated time point: newly diagnosed GD, antithyroid drugs for less than 3 months. After RNA was extracted from PBMCs, the TCR library was made from it. Arm-PCR of CDR3 regions with iRepertoire HTBI primers generated TCR beta libraries. TCRdb fed the multiplex PCR reads into MiXCR, producing one record per CDR3 protein. The sample consists of 400,000 to 550,000 distinct CDR3 sequences, approximately 15% of them appearing once. The sample also formed part of further work on T cells in Graves' hyperthyroidism and ophthalmopathy.

The material sequenced was peripheral blood mononuclear cells (PBMCs), taken at new diagnosis, from a patient treated with antithyroid drugs. The receptors were gathered from a woman younger than 45 with Graves disease.

A word on this clonotype: A much larger clonotype is one base distant, so this may be a read error. This sequence joins TRBV10-3 and TRBJ2-7; 9 nucleotides agree with TRBD1. Looked up from germline, CDR1 is ENHRY and CDR2 is SYGVKD. Trimming took 11 bases from V and 4 from J; bases not matched to a gene: 21. The CDR3 is made up of 17 amino acids. The CDR3 bases are TGTGCCTGCCAGGACAGGGGAAGGGGATTGGAAGGATACGAGCAGTACTTC. This encodes CACQDRGRGLEGYEQYF.

This clonotype was detected a few times. V and J are TRBV2 and TRBJ1-5; the D is unclear. This CDR3 is 11 amino acids long. Germline assignment: CDR1 SNHLY and CDR2 FYNNEI. The ends were cut back, 5 bases at V and 11 bases at J, with 10 bases in the middle. Written as DNA, the CDR3 is TGTGCCAGCAGTTCGGACCAAGCCCAGCATTTT. It specifies CASSSDQAQHF.

This clonotype was seen a few times. The chain carries TRBV18 and TRBJ2-1; unclear D gene. The CDR3 is 15 residues long. V dropped 3 bases and J dropped 8 bases, with 17 bases sitting between them. Germline V gene lookup returns CDR1 KGHSH and CDR2 LQKENI. DNA of the CDR3: TGTGCCAGCTCACCCGGAGACACCGCTTTCCATGAGCAGTTCTTC. It is translated as CASSPGDTAFHEQFF.

The chain recombines TRBV7-3 with TRBJ2-5; D call uncertain. V was pared by 5 bases and J by 5 bases, with 12 bases between. The germline CDR1 and CDR2 sequences are SGHTA and FQGTGA. This CDR3 contains 13 residues. The CDR3: CASSPQFGETQYF. As DNA, the CDR3 is TGTGCCAGCAGCCCCCAATTTGGGGAGACCCAGTACTTC.

This clonotype was observed at least ten times. The V gene is TRBV11-1, the J gene TRBJ2-3, with TRBD1 matching 10 bases. Germline lookup yields CDR1 SGHAT and CDR2 FQDESV (reference sequence). CDR3 length equals 15 residues. Trimming removed 5 bases from V and 3 bases from J; junction bases left unmatched: 5. CDR3 sequence: CASSPGTGETDTQYF. The CDR3 DNA reads as TGTGCCAGCAGCCCTGGGACAGGGGAGACAGATACGCAGTATTTT.

This clonotype was counted between two and nine times. One end of the junction is discordant with germline, which a read error may explain. The rearrangement joins TRBV7-9 to TRBJ1-2; TRBD1 agrees at 7 bases. The CDR3 is 13 amino acids. Germline V CDR1 and CDR2: SEHNR, FQNEAQ (reference sequence). This CDR3 reads CASSLKIGTATDF. In DNA, the CDR3 is TGTGCCAGCAGCTTAAAAATTGGGACAGCCACGGACTTC.

This clonotype was observed a few times. Given a much more abundant clone one base away, this may be a read error. This chain uses TRBV20-1 with TRBJ2-7; 7 positions agree with TRBD2. CDR3 length equals 14 residues. From germline, CDR1 is DFQATT and CDR2 SNEGSKA (reference sequence). CDR3 bases: TGCGGTGCTAGACTAGCTATAGGGCACTACGAGCAGTACTTC. Its translation is CGARLAIGHYEQYF.

This clonotype came up many times. The V call is TRBV20-1, the J call TRBJ2-7; 12 bases line up with TRBD2. Per germline, CDR1 DFQATT and CDR2 SNEGSKA (reference sequence). CDR3 length: 15 residues. The V gene end was trimmed by 7 bases and the J gene end by 0 bases; junction bases not matched to a gene: 7. DNA for the CDR3: TGCAGTGGAGCTAGCGGGAGGGGAAGCTCCTACGAGCAGTACTTC. This gives the protein CSGASGRGSSYEQYF.

The chain has TRBV6-1 and TRBJ2-6, with 7 bases that match TRBD1. CDR3 size: 18 residues. The germline V gene has CDR1 MNHNS and CDR2 SASEGT. The V and J ends lost 7 bases and 0 bases, in that order; junction bases with no gene match: 12. CDR3 residues: CASNAVGGIRSGANVLTF. CDR3 nucleotide sequence: TGTGCCAGCAACGCGGTAGGGGGCATACGCTCTGGGGCCAACGTCCTGACTTTC.

This clonotype came up many times. The chain has TRBV12-5 and TRBJ2-1, with 10 nucleotides matching TRBD2. The junction had 11 bases not matched to a gene; V was cut back by 5 bases and J by 7 bases. The CDR3 is 16 amino acids. Germline V lookup: CDR1 LGHNT, CDR2 FRNRAP. In DNA form, the CDR3 reads TGTGCTAGTGGTCCCGGACTAGCGGCGTTTGGGAATGAGCAGTTCTTC. As protein: CASGPGLAAFGNEQFF.

Of note for this clonotype: A read error may be the cause here, since a much bigger clone is one base away. The gene calls are TRBV7-2 and TRBJ2-1, with TRBD2 identical over 7 bases. The CDR3 contains 15 residues. Germline lookup yields CDR1 SGHTA and CDR2 FQGNSA. In nucleotides, the CDR3 is TGTGCCAGCAGCTTAGGCGGGAGTGCCTACAATGAGCAGTCCTTC. Protein product: CASSLGGSAYNEQSF.

This clonotype has ten or more counts. The chain uses TRBV20-1 and TRBJ2-1; 13 nucleotides line up with TRBD2. V was clipped by 2 bases and J by 6 bases; unmatched bases: 4. The germline CDR1 and CDR2 sequences are DFQATT and SNEGSKA (reference sequence). The CDR3 spans 15 residues. In nucleotides, the CDR3 is TGCAGTGCTAGACAGACTAGCGGGAGGTTCAATGAGCAGTTCTTC. This translates into CSARQTSGRFNEQFF.

Of note for this clonotype: A much larger clonotype is one base distant, so this may be a read error. This rearrangement joins TRBV20-1 to TRBJ2-7; tentatively, D is TRBD2 (6 bases). Germline values: CDR1 DFQATT, CDR2 SNEGSKA (reference sequence). This CDR3 has 13 residues. CDR3 sequence (DNA): TGCAGTGCTACAAGGCGGGACTCCTACGATCAGTACTTC. Its protein product is CSATRRDSYDQYF.

This clonotype was seen ten or more times. The rearrangement links TRBV2 to TRBJ1-5, with D perhaps TRBD1 (6 bases). V lost 7 bases and J lost 4, with 14 bases in between. Germline CDR1 SNHLY, CDR2 FYNNEI. This CDR3 is built from 14 residues. The chain's CDR3 is CASTLAQGNQPQHF. In DNA form, the CDR3 reads TGTGCCAGCACCCTTGCCCAGGGGAATCAGCCCCAGCATTTT.

This chain joins TRBV2 and TRBJ2-7, with 10 nucleotides matching TRBD1. Germline values: CDR1 SNHLY, CDR2 FYNNEI. This CDR3 comprises 12 residues. J gave up 5 bases and V 11 bases, and 6 bases lay outside the gene matches. For the CDR3, the DNA is TGTGCCGGTGGGACAGGGGCCCACGAGCAGTACTTC. Translated, it gives CAGGTGAHEQYF.

This clonotype was seen at least ten times. The CDR3 loop is CASSQRLAGEGDEQYF. For the CDR3, the DNA is TGCGCCAGCAGCCAACGACTAGCGGGAGAGGGGGACGAGCAGTACTTC. This sequence joins TRBV4-1 and TRBJ2-7, with 12 bases lining up with TRBD2. The CDR3 loop spans 16 amino acids. After removal of 2 bases from V and 5 bases from J, the junction contained 7 bases not matched to a gene. Germline loops: CDR1 MGHRA, CDR2 YSYEKL.

The rearrangement links TRBV20-1 to TRBJ2-1; maybe TRBD1 (5 bases). This CDR3 contains 15 residues. Trimming shortened V by 6 bases and J by 0 bases, and 15 bases separated the two germline ends. In germline, CDR1 is DFQATT, CDR2 SNEGSKA (reference sequence). As DNA, the CDR3 is TGCAGTGCGTCAAGGGGCCTGGTCTCCTACAATGAGCAGTTCTTC. Its translation: CSASRGLVSYNEQFF.

This clonotype was counted a few times. The CDR3 is CASSLFPRGAFF. CDR3 bases: TGTGCCAGCAGTTTATTTCCGCGTGGGGCTTTCTTT. This rearrangement joins TRBV28 to TRBJ1-1; D ambiguous. In germline, CDR1 is MDHEN, CDR2 SYDVKM. The CDR3 extends over 12 amino acids. V shed 1 base and J shed 11 bases, with 11 bases lying between them.

The V gene is TRBV7-6, the J gene TRBJ2-3; tentative D call: TRBD2 (5 bases). Between the trimmed V and J ends, which lost 1 base and 2 bases, there was a span of 7 bases. Per germline, CDR1 SGHVS and CDR2 FNYEAQ. This CDR3 region has 14 residues. The CDR3 coding sequence is TGTGCCAGCAGCTTAGTCGGGGTCACAGATACGCAGTATTTT. It translates to CASSLVGVTDTQYF. The full variable domain, its missing parts supplied by reference TRBV7-6 and TRBJ2-3, is GAGVSQSPRYKVTKRGQDVALRCDPISGHVSLYWYRQALGQGPEFLTYFNYEAQQDKSGLPNDRFSAERPEGSISTLTIQRTEQRDSAMYRCASSLVGVTDTQYFGPGTRLTVL.

This clonotype was counted between two and nine times. The chain employs TRBV19 and TRBJ1-5, with D unclear. Per the germline V gene, CDR1 is LNHDA and CDR2 is SQIVND (reference sequence). This CDR3 comprises 15 residues. V lost 3 bases and J 4 bases, leaving 13 bases between the germline ends. The CDR3 loop reads CASSISTGKNQPQHF. CDR3 DNA sequence: TGTGCCAGTAGTATTTCGACGGGGAAAAATCAGCCCCAGCATTTT.

This clonotype showed up just a few times. V and J are TRBV6-1 and TRBJ2-7; D might be TRBD2 (6 bases). The CDR3 length is 14 residues. The germline V gene has CDR1 MNHNS and CDR2 SASEGT. V shed 6 bases and J shed 2 bases, with 14 bases lying between them. Here the CDR3 reads CASSEEGGTYEQYF. The CDR3 DNA is TGTGCCAGCAGCGAGGAGGGAGGCACCTACGAGCAGTACTTC.

About this clonotype itself: With a much larger clone just one base away, this may be a read error. The CDR3 DNA follows: TGTGCCAGCAGTTTCGACAGGGAGACCTACGAGCGGTACTTC. This translates into CASSFDRETYERYF. The genes are TRBV27 and TRBJ2-7, with TRBD1 matching over 7 bases. Germline V CDR1 and CDR2: MNHEY, SMNVEV (reference sequence). The CDR3 contains 14 residues.

This clonotype was recorded many times. The chain employs TRBV6-1 and TRBJ1-4; a possible D gene is TRBD1 (6 bases). Germline CDR1 reads MNHNS; CDR2 reads SASEGT. This CDR3 spans 16 amino acids. Deletions cut 2 bases from V and 7 bases from J, with 17 bases between. The CDR3 DNA follows: TGTGCCAGCAGTGAACAAAGATTTGCAGGGGTTGAAAAACTGTTTTTT. Its protein is CASSEQRFAGVEKLFF.